This T cell receptor (beta chain) stems from a study of post-analysis software for immune sequencing data (dated by TCRdb to between 2014 and 2017). For the study in its entirety: Recorded disease courses included relapsing-remitting, secondary progressive and progressive-relapsing multiple sclerosis, with some patients lacking subtype annotation. The multiple sclerosis patient repertoires were compared with 10 or so previously published healthy control repertoires from donors aged about 6 to 25 years. A subset of samples was prepared in parallel using single-end sample barcoding, then pooled and co-amplified after Illumina adapter ligation.

The library relied on PCR. Sequencing instrument: Illumina HiSeq 2500. Unique molecular identifiers were incorporated into TCR beta cDNA libraries to reduce PCR and sequencing biases. Per 1 to 10 million input T cells, some 500,000 cDNA molecules were obtained, such that each molecule approximated one T cell. The patient libraries were prepared and sequenced using the same protocol as the earlier healthy control dataset. Within a given batch, samples were prepared together, multiplexed and sequenced on the same HiSeq lane. In the authors' own workflow: Raw barcoded reads were processed with MIGEC, discarding single-read molecular identifier groups before consensus assembly and CDR3 extraction. VDJtools was used for post-analysis of the clonotype tables, and diversity was normalized by down-sampling every dataset to the size of the smallest sample. Repertoire overlap clustering matched CDR3 amino acid but not nucleotide sequences to correct batch-related cross-sample contamination. TCRdb handled the public reads itself, with Q25 trimming in fastp and clone calling in MiXCR, and kept productive beta chains. Entries are consolidated by CDR3 protein sequence, retaining the most common genes and DNA. The V and J calls reflect TCRdb's pipeline rather than the authors' work. The sample table records fewer than 700,000 distinct CDR3 sequences; around 44% of these occur just once. Together, the top ten hold around 1.7% of the sample.

Results and caveats for the whole study, not just this receptor: Direct clustering with F measure revealed strong co-clustering of samples prepared in the same batch, which led to a batch-effect correction. Significantly lower normalized Chao1 diversity was found in multiple sclerosis patients than in controls, suggesting substantial peripheral T-cell clonal expansion. The multiple sclerosis patient group was slightly younger than the control group.

As concerns this clonotype: Its recognized antigen is unknown. No base qualities exist here, and no much larger clone lies one base off it.

To demonstrate the VDJtools post-analysis software, TCR beta repertoires were profiled from the peripheral blood of some 12 young patients with multiple sclerosis. The patients with multiple sclerosis were children and adolescents between about 6 and 16 years of age. The clonotype originates from a girl aged 5-17 years with multiple sclerosis. The sequencing input was blood.

The base sequence is TGTGCCAGCAGCTTTAGCGGGAGAGCCTACGAGCAGTACTTC. The translation is CASSFSGRAYEQYF. The chain is made from TRBV9 and TRBJ2-7, with TRBD2 identical over 9 junction bases. Via the germline V gene, CDR1 is SGDLS and CDR2 YYNGEE. V ends up 4 bases short and J 2 bases short, with an unmatched junction base count of 4. The CDR3, cysteine through phenylalanine, is 14 amino acids long. Kept here is only the CDR3 DNA, which spans 42 bases and is read in frame from base 1.